Below, one TCR beta chain is given with its context. These data are taken from a study of blood T cell repertoires in COVID-19. The CDR3 loop spans 14 amino acids. CDR1 SGHNT and CDR2 YYREEE come from the germline V gene (reference sequence). Trimming left V 4 bases short and J 5 bases short, with 15 bases between. Authors' analysis steps: Estimates of nucleated cell counts were drawn from the amplification of reference gene primers. Sequencing used immunoSEQ multiplex PCR; TCRdb keeps in-frame clones, though not all of them. D and trimming come from the DNA, and the V and J calls and clone size come from that table. The sample records some 42,000 clones, around 90% being singletons.

This TCR was sampled from a man aged 50 to 59 with active COVID-19. Sequences were obtained from peripheral blood. V and J are TRBV5-4 and TRBJ1-2, with D unresolved. CDR3 residues: CASSPAAAPYGYTF. In DNA form, the CDR3 reads TGTGCCAGCAGCCCGGCCGCGGCCCCATATGGCTACACCTTC.